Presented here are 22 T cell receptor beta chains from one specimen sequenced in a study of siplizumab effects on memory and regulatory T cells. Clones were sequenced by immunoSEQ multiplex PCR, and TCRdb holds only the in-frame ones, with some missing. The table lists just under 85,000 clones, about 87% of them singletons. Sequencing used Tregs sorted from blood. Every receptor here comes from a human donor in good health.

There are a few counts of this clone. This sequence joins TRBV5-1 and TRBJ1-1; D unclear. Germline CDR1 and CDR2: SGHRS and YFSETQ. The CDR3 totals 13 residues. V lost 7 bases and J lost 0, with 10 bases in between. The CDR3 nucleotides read TGCGCCAGCCTCTCCGACTTGAACACTGAAGCTTTCTTT. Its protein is CASLSDLNTEAFF.

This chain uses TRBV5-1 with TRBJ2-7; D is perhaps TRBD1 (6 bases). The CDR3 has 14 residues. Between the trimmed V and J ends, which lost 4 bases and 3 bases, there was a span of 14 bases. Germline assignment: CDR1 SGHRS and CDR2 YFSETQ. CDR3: CASSQGFEYYEQYF. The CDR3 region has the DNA TGCGCCAGCAGCCAGGGGTTTGAGTACTACGAGCAGTACTTC.

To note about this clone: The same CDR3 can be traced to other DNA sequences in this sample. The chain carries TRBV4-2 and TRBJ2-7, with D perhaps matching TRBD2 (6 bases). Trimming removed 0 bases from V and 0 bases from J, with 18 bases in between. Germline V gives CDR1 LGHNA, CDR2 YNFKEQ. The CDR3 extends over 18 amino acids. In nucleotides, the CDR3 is TGTGCCAGCAGCCAAGATTCCCGGACTAACATACCCTCCTACGAGCAGTACTTC. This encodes CASSQDSRTNIPSYEQYF.

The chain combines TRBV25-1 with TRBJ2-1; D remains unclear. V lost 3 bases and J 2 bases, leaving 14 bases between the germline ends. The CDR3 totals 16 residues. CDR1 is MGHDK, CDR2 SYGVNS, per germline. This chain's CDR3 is CASSELQPSPYNEQFF. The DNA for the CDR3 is TGTGCCAGCAGTGAGCTACAGCCTTCCCCCTACAATGAGCAGTTCTTC.

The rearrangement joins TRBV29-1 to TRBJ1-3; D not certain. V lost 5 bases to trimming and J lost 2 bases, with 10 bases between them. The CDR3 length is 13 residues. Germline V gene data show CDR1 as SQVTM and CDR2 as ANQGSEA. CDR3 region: CSVQGITGNTIYF. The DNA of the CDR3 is TGCAGCGTTCAAGGGATCACTGGAAACACCATATATTTT. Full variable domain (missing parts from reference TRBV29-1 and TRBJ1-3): SAVISQKPSRDICQRGTSLTIQCQVDSQVTMMFWYRQQPGQSLTLIATANQGSEATYESGFVIDKFPISRPNLTFSTLTVSNMSPEDSSIYLCSVQGITGNTIYFGEGSWLTVV.

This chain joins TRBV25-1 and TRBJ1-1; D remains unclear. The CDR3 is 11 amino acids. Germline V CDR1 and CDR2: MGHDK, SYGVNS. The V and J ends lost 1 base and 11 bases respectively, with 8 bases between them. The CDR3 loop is CASSEFKEAFF. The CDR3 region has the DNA TGTGCCAGCAGTGAATTTAAGGAGGCTTTCTTT.

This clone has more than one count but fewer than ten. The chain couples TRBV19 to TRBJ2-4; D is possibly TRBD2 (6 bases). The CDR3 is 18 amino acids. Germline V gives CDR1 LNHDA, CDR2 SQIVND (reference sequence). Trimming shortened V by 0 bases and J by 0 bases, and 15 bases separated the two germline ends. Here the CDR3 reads CASSIDRGGGKAKNIQYF. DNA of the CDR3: TGTGCCAGTAGTATAGATCGGGGAGGCGGTAAAGCCAAAAACATTCAGTACTTC.

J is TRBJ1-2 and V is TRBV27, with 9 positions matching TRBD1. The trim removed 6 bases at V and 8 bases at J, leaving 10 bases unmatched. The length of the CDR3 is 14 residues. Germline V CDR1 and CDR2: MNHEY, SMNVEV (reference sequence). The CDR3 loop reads CASRIVQGAGGYTF. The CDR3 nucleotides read TGTGCCAGCAGGATTGTACAGGGGGCCGGCGGCTACACCTTC.

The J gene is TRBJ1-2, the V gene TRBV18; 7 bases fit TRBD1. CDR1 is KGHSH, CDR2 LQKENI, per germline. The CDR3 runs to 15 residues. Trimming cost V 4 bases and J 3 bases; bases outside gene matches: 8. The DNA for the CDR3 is TGTGCCAGCTCACGGAACAGGGGCAATGACTATGGCTACACCTTC. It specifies CASSRNRGNDYGYTF.

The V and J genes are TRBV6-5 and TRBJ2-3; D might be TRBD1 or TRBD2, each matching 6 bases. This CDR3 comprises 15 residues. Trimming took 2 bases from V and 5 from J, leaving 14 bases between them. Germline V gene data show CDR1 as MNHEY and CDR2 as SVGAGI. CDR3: CASSYGGGRQDTQYF. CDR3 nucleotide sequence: TGTGCCAGCAGTTACGGTGGGGGGCGGCAAGATACGCAGTATTTT.

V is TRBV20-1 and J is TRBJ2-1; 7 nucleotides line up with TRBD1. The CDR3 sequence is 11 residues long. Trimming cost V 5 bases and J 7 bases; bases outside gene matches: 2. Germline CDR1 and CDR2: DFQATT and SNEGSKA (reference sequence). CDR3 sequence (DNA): TGCAGTGCTTACAGGGGAAATGAGCAGTTCTTC. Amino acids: CSAYRGNEQFF.

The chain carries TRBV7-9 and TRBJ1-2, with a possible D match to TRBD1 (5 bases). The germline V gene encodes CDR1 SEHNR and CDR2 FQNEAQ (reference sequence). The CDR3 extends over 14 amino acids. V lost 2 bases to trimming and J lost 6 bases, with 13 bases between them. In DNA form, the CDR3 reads TGTGCCAGCAGCTTATGGGGGACGGAGAATGGCTACACCTTC. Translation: CASSLWGTENGYTF.

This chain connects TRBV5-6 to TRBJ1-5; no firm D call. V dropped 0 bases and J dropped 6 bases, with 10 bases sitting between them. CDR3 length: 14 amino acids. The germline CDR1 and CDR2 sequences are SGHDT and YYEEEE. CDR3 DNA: TGTGCCAGCAGCTTGGCCAAAGCGGGTCAGCCCCAGCATTTT. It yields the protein CASSLAKAGQPQHF.

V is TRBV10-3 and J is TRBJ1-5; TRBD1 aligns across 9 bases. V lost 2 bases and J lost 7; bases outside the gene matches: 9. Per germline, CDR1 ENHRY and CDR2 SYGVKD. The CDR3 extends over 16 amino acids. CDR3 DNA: TGTGCCATCAGTGAGCCCGGGACAGGGCCGCGGCAGCCCCAGCATTTT. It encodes CAISEPGTGPRQPQHF.

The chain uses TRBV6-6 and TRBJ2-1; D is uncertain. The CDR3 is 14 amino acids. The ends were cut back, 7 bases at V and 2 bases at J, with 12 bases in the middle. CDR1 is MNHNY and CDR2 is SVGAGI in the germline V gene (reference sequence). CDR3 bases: TGTGCCAGCATTGGTGTAGCCCCCTACAATGAGCAGTTCTTC. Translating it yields CASIGVAPYNEQFF.

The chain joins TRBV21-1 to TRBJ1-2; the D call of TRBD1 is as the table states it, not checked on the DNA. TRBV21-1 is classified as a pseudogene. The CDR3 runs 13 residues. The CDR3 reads CASSAQENYGYTF. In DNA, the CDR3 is TGTGCCAGCAGCGCACAGGAGAACTATGGCTACACCTTC.

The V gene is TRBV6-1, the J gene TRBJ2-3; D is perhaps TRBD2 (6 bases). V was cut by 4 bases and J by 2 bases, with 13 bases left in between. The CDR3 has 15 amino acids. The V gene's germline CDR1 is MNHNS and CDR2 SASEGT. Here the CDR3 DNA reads TGTGCCAGCAGTGCCCGGGACTCCTACACAGATACGCAGTATTTT. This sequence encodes CASSARDSYTDTQYF.

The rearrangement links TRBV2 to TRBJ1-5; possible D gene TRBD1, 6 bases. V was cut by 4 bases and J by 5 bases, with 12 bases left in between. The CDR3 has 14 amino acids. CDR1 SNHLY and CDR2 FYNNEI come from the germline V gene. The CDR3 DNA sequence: TGTGCCAGCAGTGGACAGGCGATATATCAGCCCCAGCATTTT. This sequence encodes CASSGQAIYQPQHF.

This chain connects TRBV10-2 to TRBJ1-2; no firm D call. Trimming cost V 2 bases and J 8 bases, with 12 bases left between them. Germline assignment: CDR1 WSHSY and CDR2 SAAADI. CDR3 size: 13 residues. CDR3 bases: TGCGCCAGCAGTGAGGCGCTTGGGGTAGGCTACACCTTC. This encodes CASSEALGVGYTF.

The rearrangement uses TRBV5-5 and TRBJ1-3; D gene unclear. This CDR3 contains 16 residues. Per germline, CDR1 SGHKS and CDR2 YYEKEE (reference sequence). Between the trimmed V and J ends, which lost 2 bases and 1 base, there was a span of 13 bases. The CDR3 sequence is CASSLPTAGSGNTIYF. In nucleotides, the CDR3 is TGTGCCAGCAGCTTACCGACGGCGGGGTCTGGAAACACCATATATTTT.

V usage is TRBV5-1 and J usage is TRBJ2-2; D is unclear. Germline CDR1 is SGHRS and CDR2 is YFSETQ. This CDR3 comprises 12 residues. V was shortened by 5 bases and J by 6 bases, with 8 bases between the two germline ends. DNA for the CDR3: TGCGCCAGCAGTACGGCTGCCGGGGAGCTGTTTTTT. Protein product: CASSTAAGELFF.

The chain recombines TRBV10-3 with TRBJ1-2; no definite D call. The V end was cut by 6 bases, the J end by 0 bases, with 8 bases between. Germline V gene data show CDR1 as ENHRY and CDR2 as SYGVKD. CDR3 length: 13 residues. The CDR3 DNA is TGTGCCATCAGACCGACCGCTAACTATGGCTACACCTTC. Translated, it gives CAIRPTANYGYTF.